These 30 T cell receptor beta chains originate from one sample sequenced in a study of technical replicates of blood from several donors. Produced via immunoSEQ multiplex PCR; TCRdb's table is partial and in-frame only. The sample lists approximately 59,000 clones; nearly 95% were seen once. Sequencing was performed on PBMCs. These receptors all come from a human donor in good health. Some clones in this sample may be carry-over from other donors' samples.

The chain couples TRBV29-1 to TRBJ1-4, with D possibly TRBD1 on 5 matching bases. V lost 5 bases to trimming and J lost 5 bases, with 15 bases between them. The CDR3 totals 14 residues. Germline V gene sequence: CDR1 SQVTM, CDR2 ANQGSEA. This CDR3 reads CSVSSGTKNEKLFF. CDR3 coding DNA: TGCAGCGTTTCGTCAGGGACTAAAAATGAAAAACTGTTTTTT.

This chain joins TRBV15 and TRBJ1-2; 8 nucleotides agree with TRBD1. CDR3 length: 15 residues. The ends lost 0 bases at V and 8 bases at J; junction bases unmatched: 8. Looked up from germline, CDR1 is LNHNV and CDR2 is YYDKDF (reference sequence). CDR3 coding DNA: TGTGCCACCAGCAGAGATCAGGGGGCATCGGGAGGCTACACCTTC. Translated: CATSRDQGASGGYTF.

The chain joins TRBV25-1 to TRBJ2-7, with D possibly TRBD2 on 7 matching bases. V was trimmed by 3 bases and J by 5 bases, leaving 20 bases between them. Germline V gene lookup returns CDR1 MGHDK and CDR2 SYGVNS. This CDR3 is 16 amino acids long. CDR3 residues: CASSDSSSGGRHEQYF. CDR3 DNA sequence: TGTGCCAGCAGTGATTCCTCCTCCGGGGGGCGGCACGAGCAGTACTTC.

The chain recombines TRBV19 with TRBJ2-5; 8 positions agree with TRBD1. Germline trimming cut 10 bases from V and 4 bases from J; bases unmatched to any gene: 8. The CDR3 has 13 residues. The germline V gene encodes CDR1 LNHDA and CDR2 SQIVND (reference sequence). The CDR3 loop reads CATRQGARETQYF. CDR3 DNA: TGTGCCACCCGCCAGGGGGCCAGAGAGACCCAGTACTTC.

CDR3 residues: CASTLGAVTDTQYF. As DNA, the CDR3 is TGTGCCAGCACCCTAGGAGCGGTCACAGATACGCAGTATTTT. This chain uses TRBV2 with TRBJ2-3, with D maybe TRBD2 (5 bases). The CDR3 runs 14 residues. V shed 7 bases and J shed 2 bases, with 13 bases lying between them. CDR1 SNHLY and CDR2 FYNNEI come from the germline V gene.

This clone showed up just once. The chain has TRBV5-1 and TRBJ1-1; 8 bases match TRBD1. Germline trimming cut 1 base from V and 1 base from J; bases unmatched to any gene: 12. From germline, CDR1 is SGHRS and CDR2 YFSETQ. The CDR3 length is 18 residues. The CDR3 loop is CASSLIGGQGAGNTEAFF. CDR3 DNA sequence: TGCGCCAGCAGCTTGATCGGCGGGCAGGGGGCCGGGAACACTGAAGCTTTCTTT.

This sequence joins TRBV5-1 and TRBJ1-5; D is undetermined. Per the germline V gene, CDR1 is SGHRS and CDR2 is YFSETQ. Trimming pared 5 bases from V and 6 bases from J, leaving 12 bases between. The CDR3 covers 13 residues. CDR3 region: CASRAGVGQPQHF. The CDR3 DNA is TGCGCCAGCAGGGCGGGTGTTGGTCAGCCCCAGCATTTT.

The J gene is TRBJ1-1, the V gene TRBV11-3; D is unresolved. Trimming removed 1 base from V and 2 bases from J, with 17 bases in between. CDR1 and CDR2 from the germline V gene are SGHNT and YENEEA. The CDR3 spans 17 residues. CDR3 sequence: CASSLGEPGRGNTEAFF. The DNA of the CDR3 is TGTGCCAGCAGCTTAGGAGAACCGGGGAGAGGTAACACTGAAGCTTTCTTT.

The CDR3 reads CASSLVSNAGSNQPQHF. For the CDR3, the DNA is TGTGCCAGCAGCTTAGTATCAAATGCAGGAAGCAATCAGCCCCAGCATTTT. The chain links TRBV7-9 to TRBJ1-5; no clear D gene. The CDR3 is 17 residues long. V lost 1 base and J lost 1, with 14 bases in between. Germline V gene lookup returns CDR1 SEHNR and CDR2 FQNEAQ (reference sequence).

This clone was seen a single time. The chain is built from TRBV7-6 and TRBJ1-2; 7 bases are shared with TRBD1. The CDR3 extends over 12 amino acids. V shed 3 bases and J 6 bases; nucleotides not matched to a gene: 1. Germline CDR1 and CDR2: SGHVS and FNYEAQ. This CDR3 reads CASSFGTDGYTF. DNA of the CDR3: TGTGCCAGCAGCTTCGGGACAGATGGCTACACCTTC.

V gene TRBV6-5 combines with J gene TRBJ2-2; no definite D call. CDR3 length: 15 residues. V dropped 2 bases and J dropped 0 bases, with 7 bases sitting between them. CDR1 is MNHEY, CDR2 SVGAGI, per germline. CDR3 in DNA: TGTGCCAGCAGTTACGTGCGGCCGAACACCGGGGAGCTGTTTTTT. Amino acid sequence: CASSYVRPNTGELFF.

The chain carries TRBV5-4 and TRBJ1-1, with D tentatively TRBD1 (6 bases). This CDR3 has 13 residues. Germline V gene lookup returns CDR1 SGHNT and CDR2 YYREEE (reference sequence). Trimming cost V 8 bases and J 1 base, with 12 bases left between them. The CDR3 DNA reads as TGTGCCAGTCGACAGGAGTGGAACACTGAAGCTTTCTTT. Its translation is CASRQEWNTEAFF.

The CDR3 is CASSQNSGQGSSPLHF. The CDR3 bases are TGCGCCAGCAGTCAGAACTCGGGACAGGGTAGTTCACCCCTCCACTTT. The V and J genes are TRBV4-1 and TRBJ1-6; 9 bases line up with TRBD1. V gave up 6 bases and J gave up 9 bases; unmatched junction bases: 12. CDR1 MGHRA and CDR2 YSYEKL come from the germline V gene. CDR3 length equals 16 residues.

In its sample, this clone was seen a few times. The chain recombines TRBV5-1 with TRBJ1-1, with 7 bases fitting TRBD1. V was clipped by 0 bases and J by 4 bases; unmatched bases: 3. Germline values: CDR1 SGHRS, CDR2 YFSETQ. The CDR3 is 14 amino acids. The CDR3 sequence: CASSLAPGGTEAFF. CDR3 in DNA: TGCGCCAGCAGCTTGGCTCCAGGGGGCACTGAAGCTTTCTTT.

In this sample, this clone turned up a few times. The rearrangement joins TRBV7-2 to TRBJ1-1, with 9 bases matching TRBD1. The V and J ends lost 6 bases and 5 bases, in that order; junction bases with no gene match: 13. The CDR3 length is 16 residues. CDR1 and CDR2 from the germline V gene are SGHTA and FQGNSA. CDR3 protein: CASRALGTGLGTEAFF. In nucleotides, the CDR3 is TGTGCCAGCAGGGCTCTAGGGACAGGGCTTGGGACTGAAGCTTTCTTT.

This clone was detected once. The chain combines TRBV5-4 with TRBJ1-2, with no clear D. The length of the CDR3 is 12 residues. Trimming took off 0 bases at V and 6 bases at J, with 6 bases between the two ends. Germline V gene data show CDR1 as SGHNT and CDR2 as YYREEE (reference sequence). The chain's CDR3 is CASSLGPNGYTF. The DNA for the CDR3 is TGTGCCAGCAGCTTGGGGCCGAATGGCTACACCTTC.

V gene TRBV5-4 combines with J gene TRBJ2-7; D remains ambiguous. Germline CDR1 reads SGHNT; CDR2 reads YYREEE (reference sequence). The V end was cut by 4 bases, the J end by 0 bases, with 8 bases between. This CDR3 has 13 residues. The CDR3 region has the DNA TGTGCCAGCAGCAACAGAATCTCCTACGAGCAGTACTTC. Protein product: CASSNRISYEQYF. The full variable domain, in which reference TRBV5-4 and TRBJ2-7 provide the parts outside the CDR3, is ETGVTQSPTHLIKTRGQQVTLRCSSQSGHNTVSWYQQALGQGPQFIFQYYREEENGRGNFPPRFSGLQFPNYSSELNVNALELDDSALYLCASSNRISYEQYFGPGTRLTVT.

The chain is built from TRBV9 and TRBJ2-3, with TRBD2 as a possible D gene (5 bases). The germline V gene has CDR1 SGDLS and CDR2 YYNGEE. V lost 4 bases and J lost 5, with 17 bases in between. CDR3 size: 15 residues. CDR3 region: CASSTYSAHLDTQYF. CDR3 coding DNA: TGTGCCAGCAGCACCTATAGCGCCCACCTAGATACGCAGTATTTT.

V and J are TRBV18 and TRBJ1-1; 7 nucleotides agree with TRBD1. Germline assignment: CDR1 KGHSH and CDR2 LQKENI. With V trimmed by 3 bases and J by 0 bases, 10 bases remained unmatched. CDR3 size: 17 residues. In DNA form, the CDR3 reads TGTGCCAGCTCACCTTCTGGGACAGCACTTATGAACACTGAAGCTTTCTTT. The encoded protein is CASSPSGTALMNTEAFF.

This clone was observed a single time. One end of the junction varies from germline; a read error may be responsible. The V call is TRBV5-1, the J call TRBJ2-7, with a possible D match to TRBD1 (5 bases). Looked up from germline, CDR1 is SGHRS and CDR2 is YFSETQ. The CDR3 is made up of 12 amino acids. For the CDR3, the DNA is TGCGCCAGCAGCCCACCCAGGGCGGCCGAGTGCTTC. Translation gives CASSPPRAAECF.

The chain combines TRBV7-3 with TRBJ2-6; 7 nucleotides line up with TRBD1. Germline lookup yields CDR1 SGHTA and CDR2 FQGTGA. This CDR3 spans 20 amino acids. Unmatched junction bases numbered 18, after V lost 5 bases and J lost 2 bases. For the CDR3, the DNA is TGTGCCAGCAGCCAATTAGCCCCATTGAGGGGGCGAGCTGGGGCCAACGTCCTGACTTTC. It codes for CASSQLAPLRGRAGANVLTF.

The chain employs TRBV9 and TRBJ1-1; D gene uncertain. From germline, CDR1 is SGDLS and CDR2 YYNGEE. This CDR3 contains 14 residues. Trimming pared 0 bases from V and 1 base from J, leaving 7 bases between. The CDR3 nucleotides are TGTGCCAGCAGCGTAGGATACGGGAACACTGAAGCTTTCTTT. Translated, it gives CASSVGYGNTEAFF.

This clone occurred once. This chain uses TRBV29-1 with TRBJ2-5; possibly TRBD2 for D (5 bases). Trimming removed 4 bases from V and 5 bases from J, with 17 bases in between. Germline V gene data show CDR1 as SQVTM and CDR2 as ANQGSEA. The CDR3 runs 14 residues. CDR3 coding DNA: TGCAGCGTTGTTCTAGCTTCAGGTGGGGAGACCCAGTACTTC. It codes for CSVVLASGGETQYF. Using reference TRBV29-1 and TRBJ2-5 for the parts outside the CDR3, the full variable domain is SAVISQKPSRDICQRGTSLTIQCQVDSQVTMMFWYRQQPGQSLTLIATANQGSEATYESGFVIDKFPISRPNLTFSTLTVSNMSPEDSSIYLCSVVLASGGETQYFGPGTRLLVL.

A single count supports this clone. The chain combines TRBV9 with TRBJ2-1; 13 nucleotides line up with TRBD2. The CDR3 runs 16 residues. Looked up from germline, CDR1 is SGDLS and CDR2 is YYNGEE. J was trimmed by 6 bases and V by 3 bases; bases with no gene match: 6. The CDR3 coding sequence is TGTGCCAGCAGCGGGCAACTAGCGGGAGGGGGCAATGAGCAGTTCTTC. Translating gives CASSGQLAGGGNEQFF.

This clone was detected once. The chain links TRBV18 to TRBJ1-3, with TRBD1 matching 10 bases. In germline, CDR1 is KGHSH, CDR2 LQKENI. The CDR3 extends over 17 amino acids. V shed 3 bases, J shed 4 bases, and the junction held 9 bases outside the gene matches. The CDR3 bases are TGTGCCAGCTCACCCTTGACAGGGGGCATTACCGGAAACACCATATATTTT. It specifies CASSPLTGGITGNTIYF.

A single count supports this clone. The V and J genes are TRBV5-1 and TRBJ2-7, with D maybe TRBD1 (6 bases). Trimming pared 2 bases from V and 4 bases from J, leaving 13 bases between. Looked up from germline, CDR1 is SGHRS and CDR2 is YFSETQ. The CDR3 spans 14 residues. Here the CDR3 reads CASSLGSGAYEQYF. The CDR3 coding sequence is TGCGCCAGCAGCTTAGGCTCAGGGGCGTACGAGCAGTACTTC. The whole variable domain, filled in from reference TRBV5-1 and TRBJ2-7, reads KAGVTQTPRYLIKTRGQQVTLSCSPISGHRSVSWYQQTPGQGLQFLFEYFSETQRNKGNFPGRFSGRQFSNSRSEMNVSTLELGDSALYLCASSLGSGAYEQYFGPGTRLTVT.

The rearrangement links TRBV19 to TRBJ1-1, with D tentatively TRBD1 (5 bases). CDR1 is LNHDA and CDR2 is SQIVND in the germline V gene (reference sequence). The germline V and J ends were trimmed by 5 bases and 0 bases, with 13 bases remaining between them. The CDR3 spans 15 residues. CDR3 amino acids: CASSPPEGLNTEAFF. CDR3 bases: TGTGCCAGTAGTCCCCCGGAGGGGTTGAACACTGAAGCTTTCTTT. The complete variable domain, with remaining parts taken from reference TRBV19 and TRBJ1-1, reads DGGITQSPKYLFRKEGQNVTLSCEQNLNHDAMYWYRQDPGQGLRLIYYSQIVNDFQKGDIAEGYSVSREKKESFPLTVTSAQKNPTAFYLCASSPPEGLNTEAFFGQGTRLTVV.

V is TRBV28 and J is TRBJ2-1; 9 nucleotides agree with TRBD1. CDR3 size: 12 residues. Germline V gives CDR1 MDHEN, CDR2 SYDVKM. V dropped 7 bases and J dropped 8; count of bases not matched to a gene: 3. Here the CDR3 reads CASTRTGDEQFF. The CDR3 DNA is TGTGCCAGCACCAGGACAGGGGATGAGCAGTTCTTC.

V usage is TRBV28 and J usage is TRBJ1-2, with 12 bases aligning to TRBD1. Looked up from germline, CDR1 is MDHEN and CDR2 is SYDVKM. Trimming at V came to 6 bases and at J to 8 bases, leaving 10 bases not matched to a gene. The CDR3 covers 15 residues. The chain's CDR3 is CASSQSGTGGWGYTF. The CDR3 DNA reads as TGTGCCAGCAGCCAGTCAGGGACAGGGGGCTGGGGCTACACCTTC.

The rearrangement uses TRBV5-1 and TRBJ1-3; a possible D gene is TRBD1 (6 bases). The V end lost 4 bases, the J end lost 4 bases, and 9 bases lay between the germline ends. The CDR3 is 13 amino acids. CDR1 is SGHRS, CDR2 YFSETQ, per germline. This chain's CDR3 is CASSRDTGNTIYF. The CDR3 DNA follows: TGCGCCAGCAGCCGGGACACCGGAAACACCATATATTTT.